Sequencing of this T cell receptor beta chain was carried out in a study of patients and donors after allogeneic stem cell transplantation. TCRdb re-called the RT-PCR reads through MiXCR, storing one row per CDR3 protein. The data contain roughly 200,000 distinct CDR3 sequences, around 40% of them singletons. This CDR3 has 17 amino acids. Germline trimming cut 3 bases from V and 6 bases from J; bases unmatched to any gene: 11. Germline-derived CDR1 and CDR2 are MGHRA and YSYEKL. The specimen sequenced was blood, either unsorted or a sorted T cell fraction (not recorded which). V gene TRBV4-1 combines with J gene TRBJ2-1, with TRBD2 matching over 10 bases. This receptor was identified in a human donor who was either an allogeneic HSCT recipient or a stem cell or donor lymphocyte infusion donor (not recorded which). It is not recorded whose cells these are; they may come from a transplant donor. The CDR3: CASSHEIQRGGSNEQFF. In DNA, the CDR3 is TGCGCCAGCAGCCACGAAATCCAGCGGGGGGGTAGCAATGAGCAGTTCTTC.